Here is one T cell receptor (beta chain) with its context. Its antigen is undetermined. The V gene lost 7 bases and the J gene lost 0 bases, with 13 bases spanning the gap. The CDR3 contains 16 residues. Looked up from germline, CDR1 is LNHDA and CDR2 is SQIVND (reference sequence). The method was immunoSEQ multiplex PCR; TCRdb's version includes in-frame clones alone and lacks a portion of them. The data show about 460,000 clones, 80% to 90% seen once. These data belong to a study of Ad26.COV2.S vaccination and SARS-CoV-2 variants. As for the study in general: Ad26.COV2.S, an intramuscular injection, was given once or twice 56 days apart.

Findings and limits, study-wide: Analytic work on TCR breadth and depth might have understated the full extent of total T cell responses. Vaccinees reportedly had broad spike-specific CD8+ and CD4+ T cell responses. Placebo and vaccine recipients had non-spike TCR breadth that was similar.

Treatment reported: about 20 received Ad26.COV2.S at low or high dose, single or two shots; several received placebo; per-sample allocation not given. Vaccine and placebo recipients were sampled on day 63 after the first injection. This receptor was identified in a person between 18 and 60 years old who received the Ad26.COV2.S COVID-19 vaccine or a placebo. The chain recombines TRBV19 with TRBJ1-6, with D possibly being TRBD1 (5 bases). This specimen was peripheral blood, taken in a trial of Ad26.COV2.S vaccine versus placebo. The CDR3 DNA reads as TGTGCCAGTAACGTCGGGGGGAGCTCCTATAATTCACCCCTCCACTTT. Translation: CASNVGGSSYNSPLHF.